This is a list of T cell receptor beta chains from one sample in a study of cytomegalovirus exposure and HLA in healthy donors. Assay: immunoSEQ multiplex PCR; the TCRdb copy retains only in-frame clones and omits some. The sample lists roughly 180,000 clones, 76% occurring once. The specimen sequenced was PBMCs. The receptors derive from a female donor in good health and CMV-seronegative. The CDR3 runs from the conserved cysteine through the conserved F or W. Each record gives: D gene, J gene, V gene, CDR3 length, clone size, CDR3 DNA, CDR3 protein. A D gene is named only where the DNA matches it firmly. Some rows mark clone size as missing; the rest say once, few, many or name a class of expanded clone.

TRBD2 TRBJ2-1 TRBV7-9 16 NA TGTGCCAGCAGCTCCCCCCAAGCGGGAGTGAGGAATGAGCAGTTCTTC CASSSPQAGVRNEQFF
NA TRBJ1-1 TRBV12-5 14 NA TGTGCTAGTGGTTTGTGGGGCGGCACCACTGAAGCTTTCTTT CASGLWGGTTEAFF
TRBD1 TRBJ1-1 TRBV18 14 NA TGTGCCAGCTCACCGACGACAGGGCCCACTGAAGCTTTCTTT CASSPTTGPTEAFF
NA TRBJ1-3 TRBV5-1 15 NA TGCGCCAGCAGCTTGGGGGCTACCTCTGGAAACACCATATATTTT CASSLGATSGNTIYF
TRBD1 TRBJ1-1 TRBV5-4 14 NA TGTGCCAGCAGCCCACAGACAGGGAAGACTGAAGCTTTCTTT CASSPQTGKTEAFF
NA TRBJ2-4 TRBV30 11 NA TGTGCCTGGAGTCTTCAAAACATTCAGTACTTC CAWSLQNIQYF
NA TRBJ2-3 TRBV4-2 16 NA TGTGCCAGCAGCCAAGATCCCCAAAATGGGCCAGATACGCAGTATTTT CASSQDPQNGPDTQYF
TRBD1 TRBJ2-2 TRBV18 16 NA TGTGCCAGCTCATCCCGGACAGGACAAAACACCGGGGAGCTGTTTTTT CASSSRTGQNTGELFF
TRBD1 TRBJ1-2 TRBV7-2 14 NA TGTGCCAGCAGCCCCACGGGACAGGGGTATGGCTACACCTTC CASSPTGQGYGYTF
NA TRBJ2-3 TRBV9 14 NA TGTGCCAGCAGCGTAACGGACCTCAAGCGGGCGCAGTATTTT CASSVTDLKRAQYF
NA TRBJ2-7 TRBV4-3 15 NA TGCGCCAGCAGCCAAGTTATTAGCCCCACCTACGAGCAGTACTTC CASSQVISPTYEQYF
TRBD1 TRBJ2-5 TRBV7-2 15 NA TGTGCCAGCAGCTTTCGGGACAGGTACCAAGAGACCCAGTACTTC CASSFRDRYQETQYF
TRBD1 TRBJ2-7 TRBV5-1 16 NA TGCGCCAGCAGCAAACTACCGGGACAGGCCACCTACGAGCAGTACTTC CASSKLPGQATYEQYF
TRBD1 TRBJ1-1 TRBV18 14 once TGTGCCAGCTCACCCTGGACAGGGAACACTGAAGCTTTCTTT CASSPWTGNTEAFF
NA TRBJ2-7 TRBV21-1 17 NA TGTGCCAGCAGCAAAATTACGGGACAGGGTTCGAACTACGAGCAGTACTTC CASSKITGQGSNYEQYF
NA TRBJ2-3 TRBV29-1 14 NA TGCAGCTCCCGCGGGGGCGGGTTCACAGATACGCAGTATTTT CSSRGGGFTDTQYF
TRBD2 TRBJ2-7 TRBV25-1 18 NA TGTGCCAGCAGCCCCGAAGAGGGACTAGCGGGAGGGCCGTGGGAGCAGTACTTC CASSPEEGLAGGPWEQYF
NA TRBJ2-7 TRBV28 17 NA TGTGCCAGCACCCTAAAGAATGGCTGGGGACTTCCTTACGAGCAGTACTTC CASTLKNGWGLPYEQYF
TRBD2 TRBJ2-1 TRBV7-7 14 NA TGTGCTAGCAGCGCGGGGGGTTTGAGTAATGAGCAGTTCTTC CASSAGGLSNEQFF
TRBD2 TRBJ2-1 TRBV4-3 15 NA TGCGCCAGCAGCCCGCGGGGGGGTACATACAATGAGCAGTTCTTC CASSPRGGTYNEQFF
TRBD1 TRBJ2-6 TRBV7-2 17 NA TGTGCCAGCAGCTTAGCCGGGACAGCCTCTGGGGCCAACGGCCTGACTTTC CASSLAGTASGANGLTF
NA TRBJ1-2 TRBV2 11 NA TGTGCCTTCCGTGGAGGCTATGGCTACACCTTC CAFRGGYGYTF
TRBD2 TRBJ2-1 TRBV2 16 NA TGTGCCAGCAGCAGCCTAGCGGGGGGGCACTACAATGAGCAGTTCTTC CASSSLAGGHYNEQFF
NA TRBJ1-1 TRBV28 11 NA TGTGCAACGGTCCTGAACACTGAAGCTTTCTTT CATVLNTEAFF
TRBD2 TRBJ2-3 TRBV7-2 14 NA TGTGCCAGCAGCTCAGAGGGGCGGGGGGGCTCCAAGTATTTT CASSSEGRGGSKYF
NA TRBJ1-4 TRBV4-3 15 once TGCGCCAGCAGCCAAGCGGACCGGGAAAGTGAAAAACTGTTTTTT CASSQADRESEKLFF
TRBD1 TRBJ2-2 TRBV4-1 18 NA TGCGCCAGCAGCCTTGGAGGGACAGGGGTCCGGGGGGCCGGGGAGCTGTTTTTT CASSLGGTGVRGAGELFF
NA TRBJ2-3 TRBV6-5 16 NA TGTGCCAGCAGTTACGGGGGGGCGGGTAGCACAGATACGCAGTATTTT CASSYGGAGSTDTQYF
TRBD2 TRBJ2-1 TRBV6-5 15 NA TGTGCCAGCAGTTCTTCTAGCGGGGGTATAAATGAGCAGTTCTTC CASSSSSGGINEQFF
TRBD1 TRBJ2-7 TRBV5-1 20 NA TGCGCCAGCAGCTTGGCGACCGGACAGGGAATAGGGCTGGCCCACTACGAGCAGTACTTC CASSLATGQGIGLAHYEQYF
TRBD1 TRBJ1-2 TRBV4-1 15 NA TGCGCCAGCAGCCAAGAGGTCGGGACAGGGGGTGGCTACACCTTC CASSQEVGTGGGYTF
TRBD1 TRBJ2-3 TRBV19 13 NA TGTGCCAGCGGACAGGAGATCACAGATACGCAGTATTTT CASGQEITDTQYF
TRBD2 TRBJ2-7 TRBV28 17 NA TGTGCCAGCAGGGAACCGGGACTATCATACCTCTCCTACGAGCAGTACTTC CASREPGLSYLSYEQYF
NA TRBJ1-2 TRBV9 15 few TGTGCCAGCAGCCCGCGGTCAGGGGCCAACTATGGCTACACCTTC CASSPRSGANYGYTF
NA TRBJ2-1 TRBV4-3 15 NA TGCGCCAGCAGCCCCACAGGGTACGAATACAATGAGCAGTTCTTC CASSPTGYEYNEQFF
TRBD1 TRBJ1-2 TRBV7-2 16 NA TGTGCCAGCAGCTTAGAAGGGACAGGGGGGATCGGTGGCTACACCTTC CASSLEGTGGIGGYTF
NA TRBJ2-2 TRBV6-5 15 once TGTGCCAGCAGCCTACAGCTCTCGAACACCGGGGAGCTGTTTTTT CASSLQLSNTGELFF
TRBD1 TRBJ1-2 TRBV7-2 14 NA TGTGCCAGCAGCCCAGGACAGGACCCCCTTGGCTACACCTTC CASSPGQDPLGYTF
TRBD2 TRBJ2-5 TRBV7-2 19 NA TGTGCCAGCAGCTTAGCGTATTGGACTAGCGGGGGAATTAGGGAGACCCAGTACTTC CASSLAYWTSGGIRETQYF
NA TRBJ2-1 TRBV5-1 13 NA TGCGCCAGCAGCTTCAGGGAGGAGGGTGAGCAGTTCTTC CASSFREEGEQFF
TRBD1 TRBJ1-2 TRBV28 16 NA TGTGCCAGCAGTTTTCGACCGGGACAGGGGTCCTATGGCTACACCTTC CASSFRPGQGSYGYTF
NA TRBJ2-3 TRBV5-4 12 NA TGTGCCAGCAGCTTCGACGGGAATACGCAGTATTTT CASSFDGNTQYF
TRBD1 TRBJ1-5 TRBV28 13 NA TGTGCCAGCATCCAACAGGGGGCCCAGCCCCAGCATTTT CASIQQGAQPQHF
NA TRBJ2-7 TRBV11-2 12 NA TGTGCCAGCAGCCATCTACAGGACGAGCAGTACTTC CASSHLQDEQYF
TRBD2 TRBJ2-1 TRBV27 15 NA TGTGCCAGCGGGGGTGGGAGGGGAAGTCTCTATGAGCAGTTCTTC CASGGGRGSLYEQFF
NA TRBJ1-5 TRBV5-5 14 NA TGTGCCAGCAGCTTAAAACAGGTCAGTCAGCCCCAGCATTTT CASSLKQVSQPQHF